A selection of T cell receptor beta chains follows, all from one sample in a study of control samples from healthy donors and cancer patients. TCRdb keeps only in-frame clones here, not all; method: immunoSEQ multiplex PCR. In the table there are 210,000 or so clones, approximately 90% of which are singletons. Sequencing was done on a sample of blood. These receptors came from a man aged 25-45 years in good health. Each CDR3 is given with its conserved first and last residue. D genes are given only for firm matches. Rows may omit the clone size; those that give it use once, few, many or a size class.

V	J	size	D	DNA	CDR3
TRBV18	TRBJ2-7	NA	TRBD2	TGTGCCAGCTCACCACGGGCGGGGGGGAAAGGCGAGCAGTACTTC	CASSPRAGGKGEQYF
TRBV7-8	TRBJ2-2	NA	TRBD1	TGTGCCAGCAGGACCGGGACAGGGACCGGGGAGCTGTTTTTT	CASRTGTGTGELFF
TRBV2	TRBJ1-5	NA	NA	TGTGCCAGCAGAGTGAGGGGTCCCACCTTTCAGGGCTCCCTTAATCAGCCCCAACATTTT	CASRVRGPTFQGSLNQPQHF
TRBV27	TRBJ1-1	NA	NA	TGTGCCAGCAGTTTATTGGGGCAGAACACTGAAGCTTTCTTT	CASSLLGQNTEAFF
TRBV27	TRBJ2-3	once	NA	TGTGCCAGCAGTTCGACTAGTTCGGCAGATACGCAGTATTTT	CASSSTSSADTQYF
TRBV6-6	TRBJ1-1	NA	TRBD1	TGTGCCAGCAGTCCGACACTTTCGGGGACAGGGGGCCGGAGGACTGAAGCTTTCTTT	CASSPTLSGTGGRRTEAFF
TRBV10-3	TRBJ2-1	NA	TRBD2	TGTGCCATCAGTGAGTCTGTGAGTAGCGGGGGGTACAATGAGCAGTTCTTC	CAISESVSSGGYNEQFF
TRBV28	TRBJ1-5	few	NA	TGTGCCAGCAGTTTTTTCTGGGGGACCAATCAGCCCCAGCATTTT	CASSFFWGTNQPQHF
TRBV3-1/TRBV3-2	TRBJ2-7	many	NA	TGTGCCAGCAGCCCCAGGTATGGGAACGAGCAGTACTTC	CASSPRYGNEQYF
TRBV4-2	TRBJ2-6	few	NA	TGTGCCAGCAGCCTCAACCTCCCAGGACAAGGGGGCTCTGGGGCCAACGTCCTGACTTTC	CASSLNLPGQGGSGANVLTF
TRBV14	TRBJ2-6	NA	NA	TGTGCCAGCAGCATGAGGGTTGGGGCCAACGTCCTGACTTTC	CASSMRVGANVLTF
TRBV2	TRBJ2-7	NA	TRBD1	TGTGCCAGCAGGACTCCCGGGACAGGGGCCTACGAGCAGTACTTC	CASRTPGTGAYEQYF